This T cell receptor beta chain emerged from a study of blood T cell repertoires in COVID-19. For the study at large: Acute and convalescent COVID-19 samples came from the United States, Italy and Spain.

The CDR3 is made up of 14 amino acids. Per germline, CDR1 SGHTA and CDR2 FQGTGA. V lost 4 bases and J lost 8, with 12 bases in between. In the authors' methods: Cell counts per sample came from amplifying reference gene primers. Method: immunoSEQ multiplex PCR; TCRdb's copy keeps in-frame clones and lacks some. V and J calls and clone size are copied from that table; D and trimming were computed from the DNA. Here the sample spans around 250,000 clones, 86% being singletons. Participants, roughly 18 to 90 years old, spanned around 25 US areas. The chain has TRBV7-3 and TRBJ1-6, with D perhaps TRBD1 (5 bases). Sequencing used PBMCs or T cells enriched from blood (not recorded which). This receptor was taken from a woman in her 50s who had recovered from COVID-19. The CDR3 protein is CASSYTGPDSPLHF. In DNA form, the CDR3 reads TGTGCCAGCAGCTATACAGGCCCCGATTCACCCCTCCACTTT.